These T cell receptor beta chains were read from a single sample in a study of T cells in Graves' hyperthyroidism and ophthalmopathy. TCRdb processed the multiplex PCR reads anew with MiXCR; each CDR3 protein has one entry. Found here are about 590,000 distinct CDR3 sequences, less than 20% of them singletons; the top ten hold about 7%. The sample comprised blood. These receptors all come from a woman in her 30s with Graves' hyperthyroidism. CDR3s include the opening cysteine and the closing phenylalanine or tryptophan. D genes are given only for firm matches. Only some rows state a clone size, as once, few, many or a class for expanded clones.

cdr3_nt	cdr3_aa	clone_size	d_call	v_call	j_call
TGTGCCAGCAGCCAACTTCGCAATTCGAAGACTGAAGCTTTCTTT	CASSQLRNSKTEAFF	-	-	TRBV3-1	TRBJ1-1
TGTGCCAGCAGCTTACGGCGGGAGGGCCAGTACTTC	CASSLRREGQYF	-	TRBD2	TRBV7-9	TRBJ2-5
TGTGCCAGCAGCGACGTCTTCTATGGCTACACCTTC	CASSDVFYGYTF	many	-	TRBV7-2	TRBJ1-2
TGTGCCAGCAGCCGAGGCAGGATCGAGAGTACTGAAGCTTTCTTT	CASSRGRIESTEAFF	many	-	TRBV7-3	TRBJ1-1
TGCGGCATTGTGAGGGGGGAACACGAGCAGTACTTC	CGIVRGEHEQYF	few	-	TRBV29-1	TRBJ2-7
TGTGCCTGGCAGAAAGGGCGGTTGACTGAAGCTTTCTTT	CAWQKGRLTEAFF	many	-	TRBV30	TRBJ1-1
TGTGCCAGCAGCCGCACTAGCAGTCGCTCCTACAATGAGCAGTTCTTC	CASSRTSSRSYNEQFF	-	-	TRBV9	TRBJ2-1
TGTGCCAGCCCCCCCGTAGCCCTCCACTTT	CASPPVALHF	many	-	TRBV10-3	TRBJ1-6
TGTGCCAGCACCCGGGACAGGGGTCTGAGCTCTGGGGCCAACGTCCTGACTTTC	CASTRDRGLSSGANVLTF	few	TRBD1	TRBV7-9	TRBJ2-6
TGTGCCTGGAGTAAGGGTGGAACCTACAATGAGCAGTTCTTC	CAWSKGGTYNEQFF	many	-	TRBV30	TRBJ2-1
TGCGCCAGCAGCTTGGGGACTAGCATTGACGGCGAGCAGTACTTC	CASSLGTSIDGEQYF	many	TRBD2	TRBV5-1	TRBJ2-7
TGTGCCAGCAGCACCAATAGTGCGACGTACGAGCAGTACTTC	CASSTNSATYEQYF	few	-	TRBV6-1	TRBJ2-7
TGTGCCAGCGCCCGGGCGGTCACCGGGGAGCTGTTTTTT	CASARAVTGELFF	many	-	TRBV6-1	TRBJ2-2
TGTGCCAGCAGCCAAGATGATACCCGGGAGGGCCCCTACAATGAGCAGTTCTTC	CASSQDDTREGPYNEQFF	-	TRBD2	TRBV28	TRBJ2-1
TGTGCCAGCAGCGTAAGGACTAGTTCGCAGACCCAGTACTTC	CASSVRTSSQTQYF	many	TRBD2	TRBV9	TRBJ2-5
TGTGCCAGCAGCTGGAGCGGAGAGCAGTTCTTC	CASSWSGEQFF	few	-	TRBV7-6	TRBJ2-1
TGTGCCAGCAGCCGATTCGGGTCTGGGGCCAACGTCCTGACTTTC	CASSRFGSGANVLTF	few	-	TRBV13	TRBJ2-6
TGTGCCAGCAGCCAACAGGAGGGCAATGAGCAGTTCTTC	CASSQQEGNEQFF	many	-	TRBV3-1	TRBJ2-1
TGTGCCATCAGTCCTGGCAGTGGACCCAACGCTTACCAAGAGACCCAGTACTTC	CAISPGSGPNAYQETQYF	many	-	TRBV10-3	TRBJ2-5
TGTGCCAGCAGGGGACAGGGGAGCTCCTACGAGCAGTACTTC	CASRGQGSSYEQYF	many	TRBD1	TRBV12-3/TRBV12-4	TRBJ2-7
TGTGCCAGCAGTTTTGGACTAGCGGGCTCCGCGAAAGAGACCCAGTACTTC	CASSFGLAGSAKETQYF	many	TRBD2	TRBV28	TRBJ2-5
TGTGCCAGCTCACCAGACCGCTCCCTGGCAGTCAGCAATCAGCCCCAGCATTTT	CASSPDRSLAVSNQPQHF	few	-	TRBV18	TRBJ1-5
TGTGCCAGCAGTCCTCACAGGGAGACGTACGAGCAGTACTTC	CASSPHRETYEQYF	many	-	TRBV27	TRBJ2-7
TGTGCCAGCAGACCCGGGACTAGCGTAGTCTATGAGCAGTTCTTC	CASRPGTSVVYEQFF	many	TRBD2	TRBV14	TRBJ2-1
TGTGCCAGCAGCTTGGTCGGGGATACCTACAATGAGCAGTTCTTC	CASSLVGDTYNEQFF	many	-	TRBV7-2	TRBJ2-1
TGCAGTGCTAGAGATAGAGGACTCCCCCTCACCGGGGAGCTGTTTTTT	CSARDRGLPLTGELFF	few	-	TRBV20-1	TRBJ2-2
TGTGCCAGCAGTGACAGGGGGTCCACTGAAGCTTTCTTT	CASSDRGSTEAFF	many	TRBD1	TRBV6-1	TRBJ1-1
TGCGCCAGCGAATCCTCTAACCCCTCCTACAATGAGCAGTTCTTC	CASESSNPSYNEQFF	few	-	TRBV5-1	TRBJ2-1
TGTGCCAGCAGCTTCGCAGCCGGGACCACCGGCGGGGACGAGCAGTACTTC	CASSFAAGTTGGDEQYF	many	-	TRBV13	TRBJ2-7
TGTGCCAGCAGCTTAGACAGGGGGACCGGCGAGCAGTACTTC	CASSLDRGTGEQYF	many	TRBD1	TRBV11-2	TRBJ2-7
TGTGCCAGCAGTTCCGAACCCGGCAATGAAAAACTGTTTTTT	CASSSEPGNEKLFF	few	-	TRBV6-1	TRBJ1-4
TGCAGCGTTGACCGGGGGGTCTCCTACGAGCAGTACTTC	CSVDRGVSYEQYF	-	TRBD2	TRBV29-1	TRBJ2-7